These T cell receptor beta chains were read from a single sample in a study of blood T cell repertoires in COVID-19. Generated by immunoSEQ multiplex PCR, the TCRdb table keeps only in-frame clones and is missing some. This sample carries 180,000 or so clones, 75% to 80% of them seen once, and the ten largest clones take roughly 7.8%. The sequencing sample was made of peripheral blood. The receptor set was obtained from a woman between 45 and 60 years old with active or convalescent COVID-19. Both conserved end residues are part of each CDR3. The order of the fields is V gene, J gene, D gene, CDR3 length, clone size, CDR3 DNA, CDR3 protein. D genes are given only for firm matches. Rows may omit the clone size; those that give it use once, few, many or a size class.

v_call: TRBV10-2
j_call: TRBJ1-5
d_call: TRBD1
cdr3_length: 13
clone_size: many
cdr3_nt: TGCGCCAGCAGTGTGCAGGGGGCTCAGCCCCAGCATTTT
cdr3_aa: CASSVQGAQPQHF

v_call: TRBV27
j_call: TRBJ2-5
d_call: .
cdr3_length: 13
clone_size: .
cdr3_nt: TGTGCCAGCAGTTTCCAGGCCCAAGGGGCCCAGTACTTC
cdr3_aa: CASSFQAQGAQYF

v_call: TRBV30
j_call: TRBJ2-7
d_call: .
cdr3_length: 14
clone_size: .
cdr3_nt: TGTGCCTGGAGTGTACGTATAGGGAGCTACGAGCAGTACTTC
cdr3_aa: CAWSVRIGSYEQYF

v_call: TRBV30
j_call: TRBJ2-3
d_call: TRBD2
cdr3_length: 15
clone_size: .
cdr3_nt: TGTGCCTGGAGTGGCGGCGGGGGGGCCGGGGATACGCAGTATTTT
cdr3_aa: CAWSGGGGAGDTQYF

v_call: TRBV5-1
j_call: TRBJ1-4
d_call: .
cdr3_length: 17
clone_size: .
cdr3_nt: TGCGCCAGCAGCTTGGGGTCGAACCGGGCAACTAATGAAAAACTGTTTTTT
cdr3_aa: CASSLGSNRATNEKLFF

v_call: TRBV12-5
j_call: TRBJ2-1
d_call: .
cdr3_length: 13
clone_size: .
cdr3_nt: TGTGCTAGTGCAGGATCCCTTTACAATGAGCAGTTCTTC
cdr3_aa: CASAGSLYNEQFF

v_call: TRBV7-8
j_call: TRBJ2-5
d_call: .
cdr3_length: 16
clone_size: .
cdr3_nt: TGTGCCAGCAGCAGCAGTCGCTTAGGCGGGACGGAGACCCAGTACTTC
cdr3_aa: CASSSSRLGGTETQYF

v_call: TRBV27
j_call: TRBJ2-5
d_call: TRBD2
cdr3_length: 17
clone_size: once
cdr3_nt: TGTGCCAGCAGGGGAACCCGACTAGCGGGGTTCAAAGAGACCCAGTACTTC
cdr3_aa: CASRGTRLAGFKETQYF

v_call: TRBV19
j_call: TRBJ2-7
d_call: TRBD2
cdr3_length: 13
clone_size: .
cdr3_nt: TGTGCCACGGCGAACGGGGGGGCTGACGAGCAGTACTTC
cdr3_aa: CATANGGADEQYF

v_call: TRBV7-2
j_call: TRBJ1-4
d_call: .
cdr3_length: 14
clone_size: once
cdr3_nt: TGTGCCAGCAGCCGGGACATTACAAATGAAAAACTGTTTTTT
cdr3_aa: CASSRDITNEKLFF

v_call: TRBV19
j_call: TRBJ2-3
d_call: TRBD1
cdr3_length: 14
clone_size: .
cdr3_nt: TGTGCCAGTAGTAGACAGGGGAGCACAGATACGCAGTATTTT
cdr3_aa: CASSRQGSTDTQYF

v_call: TRBV7-2
j_call: TRBJ1-1
d_call: .
cdr3_length: 18
clone_size: .
cdr3_nt: TGTGCCAGCAGCTTTCTCTTCTTGACAGGTACTATGAACACTGAAGCTTTCTTT
cdr3_aa: CASSFLFLTGTMNTEAFF

v_call: TRBV5-1
j_call: TRBJ2-5
d_call: TRBD2
cdr3_length: 17
clone_size: .
cdr3_nt: TGCGCCAGCAGCTCCGGACTAGCGGGGGGGCCGGCAGAGACCCAGTACTTC
cdr3_aa: CASSSGLAGGPAETQYF

v_call: TRBV7-2
j_call: TRBJ2-1
d_call: TRBD1
cdr3_length: 16
clone_size: .
cdr3_nt: TGTGCCAGCAGCTTACAAGGGACAGGGGGCCGAGGTGAGCAGTTCTTC
cdr3_aa: CASSLQGTGGRGEQFF

v_call: TRBV5-1
j_call: TRBJ2-1
d_call: .
cdr3_length: 15
clone_size: .
cdr3_nt: TGCGCCAGCAGCTTGGAAGCGGGTCTCACCAATGAGCAGTTCTTC
cdr3_aa: CASSLEAGLTNEQFF

v_call: TRBV5-1
j_call: TRBJ2-2
d_call: TRBD1
cdr3_length: 17
clone_size: few
cdr3_nt: TGCGCCAGCAGCTTGTCCGGGACAGGGGGGAACACCGGGGAGCTGTTTTTT
cdr3_aa: CASSLSGTGGNTGELFF

v_call: TRBV3-1/TRBV3-2
j_call: TRBJ2-3
d_call: .
cdr3_length: 14
clone_size: .
cdr3_nt: TGTGCCAGCAGCCCGTGGGTCGGGGGAGATACGCAGTATTTT
cdr3_aa: CASSPWVGGDTQYF